This T cell receptor (beta chain) was recovered during a study of shared clonotypes between healthy human individuals. Study conclusions and caveats: The study generally estimated greater richness for naive than memory subsets. An anticipated effect of sequencing depth on clonotype sharing among donors was recognized.

Terminally differentiated effector memory CD45RA+ cells were excluded from the naive CD8 cells, which were CD45RO-negative and positively selected for CCR7. This clone was observed a single time. Its antigen is still unknown. Germline CDR1 reads MDHEN; CDR2 reads SYDVKM. The CDR3 has 11 residues. V dropped 6 bases and J dropped 11; count of bases not matched to a gene: 4. Method: immunoSEQ multiplex PCR; TCRdb's copy keeps in-frame clones and lacks some. The repertoire has roughly 570,000 clones, roughly 98% of them found once; the top ten carry 0.3% to 0.35%. V and J are TRBV28 and TRBJ2-4, with 7 nucleotides matching TRBD1. Specimen: naive CD8+ T cells sorted from blood. This TCR was recovered from a man aged 25-45 years in good health. CDR3 sequence reads: CASRYRGVQYF. CDR3 in DNA: TGTGCCAGCAGATACAGGGGAGTTCAGTACTTC.